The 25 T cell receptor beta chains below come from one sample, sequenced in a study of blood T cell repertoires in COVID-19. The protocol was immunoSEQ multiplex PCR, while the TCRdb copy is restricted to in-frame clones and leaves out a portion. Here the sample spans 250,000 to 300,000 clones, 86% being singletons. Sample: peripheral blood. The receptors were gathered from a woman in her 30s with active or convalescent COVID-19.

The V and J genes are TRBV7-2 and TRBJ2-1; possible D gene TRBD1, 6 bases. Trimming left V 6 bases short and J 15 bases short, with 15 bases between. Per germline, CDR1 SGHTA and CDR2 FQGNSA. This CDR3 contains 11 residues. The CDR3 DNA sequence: TGTGCCAGCAGAGCTGGGGGCAGTCTGTTCTTC. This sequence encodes CASRAGGSLFF.

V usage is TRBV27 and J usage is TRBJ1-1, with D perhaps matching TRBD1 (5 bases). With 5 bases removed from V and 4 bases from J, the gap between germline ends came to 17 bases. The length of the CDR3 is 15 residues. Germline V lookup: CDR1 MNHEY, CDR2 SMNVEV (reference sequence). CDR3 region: CASSLSLGVGTEAFF. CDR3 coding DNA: TGTGCCAGCAGTCTAAGTTTAGGGGTCGGCACTGAAGCTTTCTTT.

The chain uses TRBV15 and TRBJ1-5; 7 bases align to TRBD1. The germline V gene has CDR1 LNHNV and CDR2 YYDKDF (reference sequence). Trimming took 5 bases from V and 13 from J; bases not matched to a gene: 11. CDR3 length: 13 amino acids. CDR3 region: CATSPDRAQGQHF. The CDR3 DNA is TGTGCCACCAGCCCTGACAGGGCACAAGGTCAGCATTTT.

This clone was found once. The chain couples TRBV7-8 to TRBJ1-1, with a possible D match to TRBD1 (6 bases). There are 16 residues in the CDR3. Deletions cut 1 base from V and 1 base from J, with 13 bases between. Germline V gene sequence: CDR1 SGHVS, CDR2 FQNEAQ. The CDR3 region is CASSLVQGWRNTEAFF. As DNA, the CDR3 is TGTGCCAGCAGCTTAGTCCAGGGGTGGCGGAACACTGAAGCTTTCTTT.

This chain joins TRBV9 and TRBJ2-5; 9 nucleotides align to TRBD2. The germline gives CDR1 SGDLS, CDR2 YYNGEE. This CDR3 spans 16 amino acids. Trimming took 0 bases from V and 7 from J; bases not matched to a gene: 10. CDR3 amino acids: CASSVGVRGGLGTQYF. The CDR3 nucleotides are TGTGCCAGCAGCGTAGGGGTGCGGGGGGGTCTCGGGACCCAGTACTTC.

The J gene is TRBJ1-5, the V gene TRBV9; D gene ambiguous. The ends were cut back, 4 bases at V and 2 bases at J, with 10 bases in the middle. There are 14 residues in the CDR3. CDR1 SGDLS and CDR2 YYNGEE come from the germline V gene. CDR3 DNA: TGTGCCAGCAGCCCCCGCGGGGGCAATCAGCCCCAGCATTTT. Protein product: CASSPRGGNQPQHF.

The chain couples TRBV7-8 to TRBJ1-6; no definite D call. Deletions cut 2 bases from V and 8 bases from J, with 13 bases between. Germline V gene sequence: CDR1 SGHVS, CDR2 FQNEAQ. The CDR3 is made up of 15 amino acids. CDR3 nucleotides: TGTGCCAGCAGCTTATCGTCCAGGCTTGATTCACCCCTCCACTTT. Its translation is CASSLSSRLDSPLHF.

The CDR3 protein is CASSPGWMGRGDYGYTF. DNA of the CDR3: TGTGCCAGCAGTCCAGGATGGATGGGTAGGGGTGACTATGGCTACACCTTC. The gene calls are TRBV28 and TRBJ1-2, with D tentatively TRBD1 (5 bases). The CDR3 consists of 17 residues. Germline loops: CDR1 MDHEN, CDR2 SYDVKM. V lost 5 bases and J lost 3, with 22 bases in between.

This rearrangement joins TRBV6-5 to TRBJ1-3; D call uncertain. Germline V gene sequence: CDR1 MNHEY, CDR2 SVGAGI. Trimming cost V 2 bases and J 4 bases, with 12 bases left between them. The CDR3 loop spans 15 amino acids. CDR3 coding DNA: TGTGCCAGCAGTTACGTGGCCAGAGGGGGAAACACCATATATTTT. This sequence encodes CASSYVARGGNTIYF.

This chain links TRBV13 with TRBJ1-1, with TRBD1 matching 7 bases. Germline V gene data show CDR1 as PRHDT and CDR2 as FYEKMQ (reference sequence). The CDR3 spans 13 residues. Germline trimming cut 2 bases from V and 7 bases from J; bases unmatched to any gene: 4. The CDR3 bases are TGTGCCAGCAGCTTACGACAGGGAGATGAAGCTTTCTTT. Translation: CASSLRQGDEAFF.

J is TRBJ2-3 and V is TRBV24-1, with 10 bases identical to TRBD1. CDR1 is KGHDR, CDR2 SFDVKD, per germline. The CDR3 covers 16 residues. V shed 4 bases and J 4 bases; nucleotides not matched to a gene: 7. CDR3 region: CATSELAGTGADTQYF. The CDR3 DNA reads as TGTGCCACCAGTGAATTAGCCGGGACAGGGGCAGATACGCAGTATTTT.

DNA for the CDR3: TGCGCCAGCAGCCCCAAGATGTCGCAGGGGGGTTCACCCCTCCACTTT. It encodes CASSPKMSQGGSPLHF. The chain links TRBV4-1 to TRBJ1-6; 7 nucleotides agree with TRBD1. Germline CDR1 MGHRA, CDR2 YSYEKL. This CDR3 spans 16 amino acids. Unmatched junction bases numbered 12, after V lost 4 bases and J lost 9 bases.

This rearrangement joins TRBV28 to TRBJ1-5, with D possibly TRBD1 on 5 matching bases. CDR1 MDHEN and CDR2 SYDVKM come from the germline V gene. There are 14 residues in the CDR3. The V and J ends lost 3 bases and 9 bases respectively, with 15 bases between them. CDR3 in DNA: TGTGCCAGCAGTTTCCCAGGGACTGTTAGGCCCCAGCATTTT. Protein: CASSFPGTVRPQHF.

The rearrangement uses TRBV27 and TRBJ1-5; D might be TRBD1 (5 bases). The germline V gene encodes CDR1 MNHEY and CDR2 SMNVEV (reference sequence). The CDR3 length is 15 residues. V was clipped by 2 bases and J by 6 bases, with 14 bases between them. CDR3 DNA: TGTGCCAGCAGTTTAACGCGGGGGGGAGGTCAGCCCCAGCATTTT. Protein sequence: CASSLTRGGGQPQHF.

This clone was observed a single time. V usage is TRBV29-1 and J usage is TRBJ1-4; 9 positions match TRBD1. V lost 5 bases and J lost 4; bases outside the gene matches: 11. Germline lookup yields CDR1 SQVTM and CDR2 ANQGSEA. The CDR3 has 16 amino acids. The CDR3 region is CSVPGQGTGNNEKLFF. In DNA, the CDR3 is TGCAGCGTTCCAGGACAGGGGACAGGAAATAATGAAAAACTGTTTTTT.

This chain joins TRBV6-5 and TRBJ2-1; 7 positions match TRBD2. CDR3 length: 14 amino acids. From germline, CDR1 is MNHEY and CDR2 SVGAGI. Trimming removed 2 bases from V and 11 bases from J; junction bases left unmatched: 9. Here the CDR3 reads CASSYLGLGNKQFF. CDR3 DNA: TGTGCCAGCAGTTACCTCGGACTAGGAAATAAGCAGTTCTTC.

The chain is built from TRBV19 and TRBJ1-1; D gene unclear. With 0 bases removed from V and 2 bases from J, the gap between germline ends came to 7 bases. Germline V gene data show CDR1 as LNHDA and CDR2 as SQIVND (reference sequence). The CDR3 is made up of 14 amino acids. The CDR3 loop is CASSIDLGNTEAFF. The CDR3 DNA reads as TGTGCCAGTAGTATAGATCTAGGAAACACTGAAGCTTTCTTT. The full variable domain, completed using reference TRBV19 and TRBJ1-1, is DGGITQSPKYLFRKEGQNVTLSCEQNLNHDAMYWYRQDPGQGLRLIYYSQIVNDFQKGDIAEGYSVSREKKESFPLTVTSAQKNPTAFYLCASSIDLGNTEAFFGQGTRLTVV.

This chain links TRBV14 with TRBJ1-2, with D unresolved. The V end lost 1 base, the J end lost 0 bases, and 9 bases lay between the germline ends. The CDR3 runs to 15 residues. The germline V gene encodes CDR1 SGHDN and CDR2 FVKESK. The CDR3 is CASSQGREPNYGYTF. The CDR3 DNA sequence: TGTGCCAGCAGCCAAGGAAGAGAACCTAACTATGGCTACACCTTC.

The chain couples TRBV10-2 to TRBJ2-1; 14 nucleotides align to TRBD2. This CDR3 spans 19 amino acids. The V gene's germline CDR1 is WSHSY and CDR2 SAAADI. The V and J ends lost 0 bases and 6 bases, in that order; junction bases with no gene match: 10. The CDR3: CASSESTPGLAGVGNEQFF. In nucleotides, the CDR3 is TGCGCCAGCAGTGAGTCGACACCGGGACTAGCGGGGGTGGGCAATGAGCAGTTCTTC.

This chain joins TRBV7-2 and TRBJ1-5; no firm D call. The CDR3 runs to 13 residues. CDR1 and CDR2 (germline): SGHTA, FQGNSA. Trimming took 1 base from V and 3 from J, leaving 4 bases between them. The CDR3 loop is CASSLEHNQPQHF. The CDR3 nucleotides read TGTGCCAGCAGCTTAGAGCACAATCAGCCCCAGCATTTT.

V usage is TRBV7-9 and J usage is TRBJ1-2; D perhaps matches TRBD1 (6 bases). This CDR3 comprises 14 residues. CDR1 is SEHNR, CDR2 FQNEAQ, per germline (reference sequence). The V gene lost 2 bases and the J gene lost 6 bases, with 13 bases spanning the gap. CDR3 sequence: CASSLQQGRDGYTF. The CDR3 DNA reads TGTGCCAGCAGCTTACAACAGGGCCGGGATGGCTACACCTTC. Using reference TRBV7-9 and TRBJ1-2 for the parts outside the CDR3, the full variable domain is DTGVSQNPRHKITKRGQNVTFRCDPISEHNRLYWYRQTLGQGPEFLTYFQNEAQLEKSRLLSDRFSAERPKGSFSTLEIQRTEQGDSAMYLCASSLQQGRDGYTFGSGTRLTVV.

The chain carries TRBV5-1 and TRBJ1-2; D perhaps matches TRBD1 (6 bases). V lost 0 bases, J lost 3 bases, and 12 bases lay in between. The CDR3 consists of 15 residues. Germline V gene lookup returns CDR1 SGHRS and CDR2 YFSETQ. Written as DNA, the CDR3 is TGCGCCAGCAGCTTGGCCGGGGGGCAGGACTATGGCTACACCTTC. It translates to CASSLAGGQDYGYTF.

Here the CDR3 reads CASSSTSGGRQETQYF. CDR3 nucleotides: TGTGCCAGCAGCTCTACTAGCGGGGGGCGACAAGAGACCCAGTACTTC. The chain combines TRBV5-4 with TRBJ2-5, with 12 positions matching TRBD2. V shed 3 bases, J shed 2 bases, and the junction held 5 bases outside the gene matches. This CDR3 has 16 residues. Germline values: CDR1 SGHNT, CDR2 YYREEE (reference sequence).

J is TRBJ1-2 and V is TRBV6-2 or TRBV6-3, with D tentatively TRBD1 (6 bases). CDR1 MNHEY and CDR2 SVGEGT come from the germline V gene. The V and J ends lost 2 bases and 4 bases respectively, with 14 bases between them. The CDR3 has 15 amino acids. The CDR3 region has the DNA TGTGCCAGCAGTTACGGAGATGGACAGTCCTATGGCTACACCTTC. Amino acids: CASSYGDGQSYGYTF.

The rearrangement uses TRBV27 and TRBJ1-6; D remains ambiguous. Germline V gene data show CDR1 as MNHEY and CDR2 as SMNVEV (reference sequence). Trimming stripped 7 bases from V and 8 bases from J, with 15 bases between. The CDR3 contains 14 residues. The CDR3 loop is CASKTLLSHSPLHF. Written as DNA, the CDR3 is TGTGCCAGCAAAACGTTACTCTCCCATTCACCCCTCCACTTT.